The T cell receptor beta chain described here comes from a study of T cells in localized non-small cell lung cancer. Regarding the study as a whole: Of the tissues analyzed, uninvolved adjacent lung showed maximal T cell clonality, greater than tumor. The study detected a median roughly 50 of the top 100 tumor clones in adjacent lung.

For this clone: The antigen is not known.

Assay: immunoSEQ multiplex PCR; the TCRdb copy retains only in-frame clones and omits some. Of approximately 63,000 clones in the sample, roughly 90% are singletons; the top ten hold 22%. Per the germline V gene, CDR1 is DFQATT and CDR2 is SNEGSKA (reference sequence). The CDR3 loop spans 11 amino acids. J was trimmed by 18 bases and V by 5 bases; bases with no gene match: 9. This specimen consisted of peripheral blood, obtained before any cancer treatment. The sequence derives from a man between 40 and 70 years old with stage I squamous cell lung carcinoma. The V call is TRBV20-1, the J call TRBJ1-6, with TRBD1 matching 8 bases. This CDR3 reads CSAPHGQGAHF. DNA of the CDR3: TGCAGTGCTCCCCATGGGCAGGGGGCCCACTTT.